This T cell receptor (beta chain) emerged from a study of CD8 T cells in Susac syndrome. Study in general: Patients with Susac syndrome were, at the time of blood collection, therapy-naive, maintained on corticosteroids, or maintained on intravenous immunoglobulin alone.

The V and J ends lost 3 bases and 5 bases respectively, with 17 bases between them. This CDR3 spans 15 amino acids. Germline values: CDR1 SGHRS, CDR2 YFSETQ. Sequencing of TCR beta, carried out with a high-throughput approach, was applied to CD8+ and CD4+ T cells from the blood. The CD8+ and CD4+ T cells were isolated magnetically using a negative isolation approach, whereas the TEMRA cells were enriched by FACS. A quantity of roughly 0.5 to 1 ug RNA underwent reverse transcription using random hexamers. The authors amplified TCR beta CDR3 across 54 Vbeta and 13 Jbeta using immunoSEQ multiplex PCR. TCRdb called the immunoSEQ multiplex PCR reads again in MiXCR, with one record for every CDR3 protein. The table has about 240,000 distinct CDR3 sequences, 90% to 97% seen once; the top ten hold roughly 0.1%.

Sequences were obtained from CD4+ T cells from PBMCs. The chain is built from TRBV5-1 and TRBJ1-1, with a weak D call TRBD1 (6 bases). This receptor was identified in a human donor with Susac syndrome. The CDR3 spells CASSWNRVRGTEAFF. CDR3 DNA: TGCGCCAGCAGCTGGAACAGGGTACGAGGGACTGAAGCTTTCTTT. Full variable domain (outside the CDR3, taken from reference TRBV5-1 and TRBJ1-1): KAGVTQTPRYLIKTRGQQVTLSCSPISGHRSVSWYQQTPGQGLQFLFEYFSETQRNKGNFPGRFSGRQFSNSRSEMNVSTLELGDSALYLCASSWNRVRGTEAFFGQGTRLTVV.